Listed here are 14 T cell receptor beta chains from one sample, sequenced in a study of T cell responses to AZD1222 COVID-19 vaccine. Sequenced by immunoSEQ multiplex PCR; TCRdb stores in-frame clones only, minus some. The table lists about 180,000 clones, 85% to 95% of them singletons. Source: peripheral blood, taken 28 days after the second dose of the MenACWY control vaccine. Receptor source: an adult who received the MenACWY meningococcal vaccine as a control.

The chain joins TRBV18 to TRBJ1-1; D might be TRBD1 (5 bases). Trimming left V 6 bases short and J 2 bases short, with 10 bases between. The CDR3 extends over 13 amino acids. CDR1 is KGHSH, CDR2 LQKENI, per germline. This CDR3 is CASSRQLNTEAFF. CDR3 coding DNA: TGTGCCAGCTCCCGACAGTTAAACACTGAAGCTTTCTTT. Complete variable domain (other parts from reference TRBV18 and TRBJ1-1): NAGVMQNPRHLVRRRGQEARLRCSPMKGHSHVYWYRQLPEEGLKFMVYLQKENIIDESGMPKERFSAEFPKEGPSILRIQQVVRGDSAAYFCASSRQLNTEAFFGQGTRLTVV.

The chain is built from TRBV19 and TRBJ1-5; perhaps TRBD1 as D (5 bases). There are 15 residues in the CDR3. Between the trimmed V and J ends, which lost 5 bases and 0 bases, there was a span of 11 bases. CDR1 is LNHDA and CDR2 is SQIVND in the germline V gene (reference sequence). The CDR3 loop reads CASSRGTDSNQPQHF. CDR3 bases: TGTGCCAGTAGTCGGGGGACGGATAGCAATCAGCCCCAGCATTTT.

The chain uses TRBV5-5 and TRBJ2-2; D is unresolved. The germline V and J ends were trimmed by 0 bases and 2 bases, with 14 bases remaining between them. The CDR3 spans 17 residues. The germline V gene encodes CDR1 SGHKS and CDR2 YYEKEE (reference sequence). CDR3 in amino acids: CASSLANWRSNTGELFF. Written as DNA, the CDR3 is TGTGCCAGCAGCTTGGCCAATTGGCGGTCCAACACCGGGGAGCTGTTTTTT.

The chain is built from TRBV9 and TRBJ1-6, with D maybe TRBD1 (5 bases). Deletions cut 2 bases from V and 10 bases from J, with 10 bases between. This CDR3 comprises 13 residues. CDR1 is SGDLS, CDR2 YYNGEE, per germline. The CDR3: CASSVAGGSPLHF. In nucleotides, the CDR3 is TGTGCCAGCAGCGTCGCCGGGGGGTCACCCCTCCACTTT. The full variable domain, in which reference TRBV9 and TRBJ1-6 provide the parts outside the CDR3, is DSGVTQTPKHLITATGQRVTLRCSPRSGDLSVYWYQQSLDQGLQFLIQYYNGEERAKGNILERFSAQQFPDLHSELNLSSLELGDSALYFCASSVAGGSPLHFGNGTRLTVT.

CDR3 residues: CASSPPGTRTEAFF. CDR3 DNA sequence: TGTGCCAGCAGCCCTCCCGGGACGCGGACTGAAGCTTTCTTT. This chain links TRBV11-2 with TRBJ1-1, with D possibly being TRBD1 (5 bases). Germline V CDR1 and CDR2: SGHAT, FQNNGV. Deletions cut 5 bases from V and 5 bases from J, with 15 bases between. The CDR3 is made up of 14 amino acids. The complete variable domain, with remaining parts taken from reference TRBV11-2 and TRBJ1-1, reads EAGVAQSPRYKIIEKRQSVAFWCNPISGHATLYWYQQILGQGPKLLIQFQNNGVVDDSQLPKDRFSAERLKGVDSTLKIQPAKLEDSAVYLCASSPPGTRTEAFFGQGTRLTVV.

This clone was observed a handful of times. The chain carries TRBV18 and TRBJ1-1; a weak D match, TRBD1 (5 bases). Germline CDR1 and CDR2: KGHSH and LQKENI. The CDR3 sequence is 19 residues long. The V end was cut by 2 bases, the J end by 1 base, with 23 bases between. CDR3 residues: CASSPTMSGARGQNTEAFF. The CDR3 bases are TGTGCCAGCTCACCAACGATGAGCGGAGCCCGGGGCCAGAACACTGAAGCTTTCTTT.

This clone appeared once. This chain connects TRBV7-9 to TRBJ1-4; 10 nucleotides match TRBD1. V lost 5 bases, J lost 7 bases, and 7 bases stayed unmatched. The CDR3 sequence is 15 residues long. Germline assignment: CDR1 SEHNR and CDR2 FQNEAQ (reference sequence). The CDR3 DNA reads as TGTGCCAGCAGCCCGGGGACAGGGGCATCTGAAAAACTGTTTTTT. This gives the protein CASSPGTGASEKLFF.

V is TRBV28 and J is TRBJ1-2, with D perhaps matching TRBD1 (5 bases). This CDR3 region has 13 residues. CDR1 and CDR2 from the germline V gene are MDHEN and SYDVKM. The germline V and J ends were trimmed by 7 bases and 8 bases, with 17 bases remaining between them. The CDR3 DNA reads as TGTGCCAGCATCTCGACAGCAACGGGAGGCTACACCTTC. This translates into CASISTATGGYTF.

This chain connects TRBV12-3 or TRBV12-4 to TRBJ1-5, with 7 positions matching TRBD1. J was trimmed by 1 base and V by 6 bases; bases with no gene match: 0. The CDR3 spans 13 residues. The CDR3 DNA reads as TGTGCCAGCAGGGGACAGAGCAATCAGCCCCAGCATTTT. Its protein product is CASRGQSNQPQHF.

This CDR3 reads CASSHGGGSGSTEAFF. The CDR3 bases are TGTGCCAGCAGTCACGGGGGGGGTTCGGGCTCCACTGAAGCTTTCTTT. The J gene is TRBJ1-1, the V gene TRBV5-4, with D tentatively TRBD1 (5 bases). Trimming took off 5 bases at V and 4 bases at J, with 21 bases between the two ends. This CDR3 comprises 16 residues. CDR1 is SGHNT and CDR2 is YYREEE in the germline V gene (reference sequence).

The rearrangement uses TRBV6-6 and TRBJ1-2; D is possibly TRBD1 (6 bases). The CDR3 loop spans 13 amino acids. V shed 6 bases and J shed 5 bases, with 13 bases lying between them. The V gene's germline CDR1 is MNHNY and CDR2 SVGAGI (reference sequence). CDR3 sequence: CASRLQGAYGYTF. CDR3 sequence (DNA): TGTGCCAGCAGATTACAGGGCGCTTATGGCTACACCTTC.

The V and J genes are TRBV3-1 (or the pseudogene TRBV3-2) and TRBJ1-6, with a possible D match to TRBD1 (5 bases). The V gene's germline CDR1 is LGHDT and CDR2 YNNKEL (reference sequence). This CDR3 has 14 amino acids. V lost 4 bases to trimming and J lost 8 bases, with 12 bases between them. The CDR3 DNA reads as TGTGCCAGCAGCCTGGAGGGGAGAGATTCACCCCTCCACTTT. Translating gives CASSLEGRDSPLHF.

This chain joins TRBV9 and TRBJ2-7; D is undetermined. Per the germline V gene, CDR1 is SGDLS and CDR2 is YYNGEE. The V end lost 1 base, the J end lost 0 bases, and 11 bases lay between the germline ends. This CDR3 comprises 15 residues. The CDR3 region is CASSVTDGSSYEQYF. CDR3 nucleotide sequence: TGTGCCAGCAGCGTAACCGACGGGTCCTCCTACGAGCAGTACTTC.

This rearrangement joins TRBV2 to TRBJ1-4, with TRBD1 matching over 10 bases. V shed 0 bases, J shed 8 bases, and the junction held 6 bases outside the gene matches. The CDR3 runs 16 residues. Germline V gives CDR1 SNHLY, CDR2 FYNNEI. The CDR3 region is CASSEAGDRGGEKLFF. The CDR3 coding sequence is TGTGCCAGCAGTGAAGCTGGGGACAGGGGCGGCGAAAAACTGTTTTTT.